This T cell receptor beta chain stems from a study of blood T cells in healthy people across ages. Study-wide points: A roughly linear fall in TCR beta diversity per million T cells was seen with increasing age.

The CDR3 is made up of 15 amino acids. Germline CDR1 is LNHNV and CDR2 is YYDKDF (reference sequence). Losses at the gene ends were 7 bases for V and 6 bases for J; bases not matched to a gene: 13. As for this clonotype: Its antigen is unidentified.

Primers used in a second PCR of roughly 6 to 12 cycles were a sample-barcoded 5' primer and a J-beta primer mix. A template-switch adaptor with 12 random nucleotides tagged each cDNA molecule. MiXCR, applied by TCRdb to the 5' RACE reads, yields one record per CDR3 protein. The sample holds 650,000 to 900,000 distinct CDR3 sequences; about 62% are singletons and the top ten take around a quarter. The gene calls are TRBV15 and TRBJ2-5; 8 bases align to TRBD1. The sample taken for sequencing was blood. This TCR was recovered from a man aged 25 to 40 in good health. CDR3 loop: CATKPRDRQRKTQYF. The DNA for the CDR3 is TGTGCCACCAAGCCGCGGGACAGGCAAAGGAAGACCCAGTACTTC.